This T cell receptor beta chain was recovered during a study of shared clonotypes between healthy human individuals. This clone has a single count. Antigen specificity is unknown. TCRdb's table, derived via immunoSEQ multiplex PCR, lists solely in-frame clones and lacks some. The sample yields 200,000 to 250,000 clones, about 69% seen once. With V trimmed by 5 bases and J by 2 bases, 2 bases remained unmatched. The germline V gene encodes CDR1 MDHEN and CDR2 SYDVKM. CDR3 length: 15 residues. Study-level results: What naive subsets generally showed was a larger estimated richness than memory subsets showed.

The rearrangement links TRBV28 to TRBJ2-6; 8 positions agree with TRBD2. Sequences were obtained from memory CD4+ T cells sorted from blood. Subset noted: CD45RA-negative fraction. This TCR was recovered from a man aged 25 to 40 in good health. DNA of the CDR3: TGTGCCAGCAGTATTAGCGGGACTGGGGCCAACGTCCTGACTTTC. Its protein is CASSISGTGANVLTF.